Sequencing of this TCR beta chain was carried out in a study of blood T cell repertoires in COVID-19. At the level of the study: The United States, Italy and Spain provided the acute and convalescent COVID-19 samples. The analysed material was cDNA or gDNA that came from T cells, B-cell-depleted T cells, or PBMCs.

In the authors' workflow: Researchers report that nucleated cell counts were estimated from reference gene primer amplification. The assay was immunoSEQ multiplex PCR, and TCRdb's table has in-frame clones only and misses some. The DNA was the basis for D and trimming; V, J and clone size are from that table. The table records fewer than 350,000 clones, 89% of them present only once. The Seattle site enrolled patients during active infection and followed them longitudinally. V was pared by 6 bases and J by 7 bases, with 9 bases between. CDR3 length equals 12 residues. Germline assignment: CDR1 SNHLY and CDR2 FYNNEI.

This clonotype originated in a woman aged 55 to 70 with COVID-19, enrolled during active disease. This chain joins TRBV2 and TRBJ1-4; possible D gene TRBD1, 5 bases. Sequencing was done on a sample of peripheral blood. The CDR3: CASRRDREKLFF. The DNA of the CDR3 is TGTGCCAGCAGGCGGGACCGTGAAAAACTGTTTTTT.